The source of this T cell receptor (beta chain) is a study of T-cell reconstitution after alpha-beta-depleted transplantation in children. The CDR3 covers 17 residues. V was cut by 3 bases and J by 0 bases, with 14 bases left in between. This clonotype was found many times. What it binds is unknown. Whole-study results and caveats: Recipient T cells and thymic progenitors that survived were the source of the high TCRbeta diversity seen at day 60 in some patients. By about two months after transplant, alpha-beta T cells reportedly arose from several hundred graft clones that had expanded. The authors attributed T-cell counts and diversity one year after transplant mostly to newly produced T cells.

The library targeted TCRbeta and was prepared with unique molecular identifiers. TCRdb reprocessed the PCR reads with MiXCR, giving one entry per CDR3 protein. The sample consists of around 270,000 distinct CDR3 sequences, 7.5% to 9% of them appearing once. Here the sequenced sample was peripheral blood, taken 360 days after TCRalphabeta/CD19-depleted stem cell transplant. The receptor was isolated from a female patient aged 2-15 years who had a stem cell transplant for Fanconi anemia, so the T cells may come from the graft donor. V and J are TRBV12-3 or TRBV12-4 and TRBJ2-2; D unclear. The CDR3 reads CASSFPLAAANTGELFF. The DNA of the CDR3 is TGTGCCAGCAGTTTCCCTCTCGCAGCCGCGAACACCGGGGAGCTGTTTTTT.